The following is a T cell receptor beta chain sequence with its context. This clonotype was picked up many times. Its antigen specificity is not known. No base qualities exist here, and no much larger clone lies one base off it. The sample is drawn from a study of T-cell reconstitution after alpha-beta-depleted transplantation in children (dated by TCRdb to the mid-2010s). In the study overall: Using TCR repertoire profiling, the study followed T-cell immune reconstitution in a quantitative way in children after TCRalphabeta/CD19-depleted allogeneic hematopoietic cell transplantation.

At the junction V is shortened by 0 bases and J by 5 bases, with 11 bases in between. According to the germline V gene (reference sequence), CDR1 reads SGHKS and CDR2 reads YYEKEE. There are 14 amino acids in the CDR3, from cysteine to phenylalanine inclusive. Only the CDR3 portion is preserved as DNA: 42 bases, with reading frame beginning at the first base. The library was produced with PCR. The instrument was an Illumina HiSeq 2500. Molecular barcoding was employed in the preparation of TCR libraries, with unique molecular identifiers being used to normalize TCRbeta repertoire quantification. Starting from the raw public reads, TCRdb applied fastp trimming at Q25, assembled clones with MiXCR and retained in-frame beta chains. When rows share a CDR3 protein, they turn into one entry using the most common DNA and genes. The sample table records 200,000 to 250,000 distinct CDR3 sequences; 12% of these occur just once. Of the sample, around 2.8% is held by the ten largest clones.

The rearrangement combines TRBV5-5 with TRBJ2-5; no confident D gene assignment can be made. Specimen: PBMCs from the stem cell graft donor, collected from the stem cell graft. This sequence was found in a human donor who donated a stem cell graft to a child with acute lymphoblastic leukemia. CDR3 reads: CASSLDSFRETQYF. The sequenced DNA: TGTGCCAGCAGCTTGGACAGTTTTAGGGAGACCCAGTACTTC.